One sample yielded the 18 T cell receptor beta chains listed below, sequenced in a study of cytomegalovirus exposure and HLA in healthy donors. PCR primers comprised 60 Vbeta and 13 Jbeta primers. The method was immunoSEQ multiplex PCR; TCRdb's version includes in-frame clones alone and lacks a portion of them. This table holds 90,000 to 120,000 clones, around 74% found once. Input material: PBMCs. These receptors were obtained from a woman aged 40 to 49 in good health and CMV-seropositive.

This rearrangement joins TRBV19 to TRBJ2-5, with TRBD1 matching 10 bases. The CDR3 covers 15 residues. V lost 4 bases, J lost 3 bases, and 5 bases stayed unmatched. Per the germline V gene, CDR1 is LNHDA and CDR2 is SQIVND (reference sequence). Written as DNA, the CDR3 is TGTGCCAGTAGTAGCGACAGGGGGCTCAAAGAGACCCAGTACTTC. The encoded protein is CASSSDRGLKETQYF.

The CDR3 loop is CASSYGGSRKAFF. The CDR3 DNA is TGTGCCAGCAGTTACGGGGGCTCGCGAAAAGCTTTCTTT. The chain carries TRBV6-5 and TRBJ1-1; perhaps TRBD1 as D (6 bases). The CDR3 covers 13 residues. Germline V gives CDR1 MNHEY, CDR2 SVGAGI. Trimming left V 2 bases short and J 9 bases short, with 13 bases between.

This rearrangement joins TRBV2 to TRBJ1-2, with D possibly matching TRBD1 (6 bases). The germline gives CDR1 SNHLY, CDR2 FYNNEI. Deletions cut 1 base from V and 4 bases from J, with 10 bases between. This CDR3 region has 14 residues. CDR3 nucleotides: TGTGCCAGCAGTGAAGGAGGACAGAGCTATGGCTACACCTTC. Amino acids: CASSEGGQSYGYTF.

The rearrangement joins TRBV30 to TRBJ1-1, with 7 bases matching TRBD1. The germline V gene has CDR1 GTSNPN and CDR2 SVGIG (reference sequence). This CDR3 has 13 amino acids. J gave up 5 bases and V 0 bases, and 3 bases lay outside the gene matches. For the CDR3, the DNA is TGTGCCTGGAGTGTCGGGACAGCTACTGAAGCTTTCTTT. It is translated as CAWSVGTATEAFF.

The DNA for the CDR3 is TGCGCCAGCAGTGAGAGGCTAGTCACAGATACGCAGTATTTT. Its protein is CASSERLVTDTQYF. The V and J genes are TRBV10-1 and TRBJ2-3; D gene unclear. The CDR3 sequence is 14 residues long. CDR1 is WNHNN and CDR2 is SYGVQD in the germline V gene (reference sequence). Trimming removed 2 bases from V and 2 bases from J, with 8 bases in between.

The chain has TRBV6-1 and TRBJ2-5; weak D call: TRBD2 (6 bases). CDR3 length equals 13 residues. V lost 0 bases to trimming and J lost 4 bases, with 6 bases between them. CDR1 is MNHNS and CDR2 is SASEGT in the germline V gene. The DNA of the CDR3 is TGTGCCAGCAGTGAAGCGGAGGGAGAGACCCAGTACTTC. Translated, it gives CASSEAEGETQYF.

V is TRBV5-1 and J is TRBJ2-5; weak D call: TRBD2 (6 bases). This CDR3 is built from 16 residues. Trimming removed 0 bases at V and 1 base at J, with 13 bases between. Germline lookup yields CDR1 SGHRS and CDR2 YFSETQ. The CDR3 sequence is CASSLGGSSAQETQYF. The DNA for the CDR3 is TGCGCCAGCAGCTTGGGGGGCTCTAGCGCCCAAGAGACCCAGTACTTC.

This chain links TRBV4-1 with TRBJ1-4, with D possibly matching TRBD1 (6 bases). Germline CDR1 and CDR2: MGHRA and YSYEKL. V lost 4 bases and J lost 5, with 17 bases in between. The CDR3 length is 16 residues. The CDR3 nucleotides are TGCGCCAGCAGCCGGAGTGGGGGGGCGCCCAATGAAAAACTGTTTTTT. This codes for CASSRSGGAPNEKLFF.

This clone was observed a handful of times. The genes are TRBV6-5 and TRBJ1-1, with D possibly matching TRBD1 (5 bases). CDR1 is MNHEY and CDR2 is SVGAGI in the germline V gene. With 8 bases removed from V and 3 bases from J, the gap between germline ends came to 16 bases. The CDR3 has 14 amino acids. The CDR3: CASGGVPPYTEAFF. CDR3 bases: TGTGCCAGCGGGGGGGTCCCTCCCTACACTGAAGCTTTCTTT.

This chain joins TRBV7-2 and TRBJ2-6; D unresolved. V gave up 2 bases and J gave up 0 bases, with 14 bases separating them. Germline lookup yields CDR1 SGHTA and CDR2 FQGNSA. There are 18 residues in the CDR3. The CDR3 DNA is TGTGCCAGCAGCTTATATGGAGTCCAGACCTCTGGGGCCAACGTCCTGACTTTC. Its translation: CASSLYGVQTSGANVLTF.

The gene calls are TRBV5-6 and TRBJ2-5; possibly TRBD1 for D (6 bases). The CDR3 is 14 amino acids. From germline, CDR1 is SGHDT and CDR2 YYEEEE. V was clipped by 5 bases and J by 4 bases, with 15 bases between them. CDR3: CASSFTGSPETQYF. Here the CDR3 DNA reads TGTGCCAGCAGTTTTACAGGGTCCCCAGAGACCCAGTACTTC. Full variable domain (missing parts from reference TRBV5-6 and TRBJ2-5): DAGVTQSPTHLIKTRGQQVTLRCSPKSGHDTVSWYQQALGQGPQFIFQYYEEEERQRGNFPDRFSGHQFPNYSSELNVNALLLGDSALYLCASSFTGSPETQYFGPGTRLLVL.

J is TRBJ1-1 and V is TRBV7-3; TRBD1 aligns across 7 bases. After removal of 5 bases from V and 3 bases from J, the junction contained 6 bases not matched to a gene. CDR3 length: 14 residues. Germline CDR1 SGHTA, CDR2 FQGTGA. The chain's CDR3 is CASSPTGKDTEAFF. CDR3 sequence (DNA): TGTGCCAGCAGCCCGACAGGGAAAGACACTGAAGCTTTCTTT. Based on the CDR3 plus reference TRBV7-3 and TRBJ1-1, the full variable domain is GAGVSQTPSNKVTEKGKYVELRCDPISGHTALYWYRQSLGQGPEFLIYFQGTGAADDSGLPNDRFFAVRPEGSVSTLKIQRTERGDSAVYLCASSPTGKDTEAFFGQGTRLTVV.

V usage is TRBV7-3 and J usage is TRBJ1-1; TRBD1 is a possible D gene (6 bases). V gave up 1 base and J gave up 4 bases, with 10 bases separating them. The CDR3 length is 14 residues. The V gene's germline CDR1 is SGHTA and CDR2 FQGTGA. CDR3 amino acids: CASSLRGQATEAFF. The CDR3 coding sequence is TGTGCCAGCAGCTTAAGGGGGCAGGCCACTGAAGCTTTCTTT.

J is TRBJ2-3 and V is TRBV4-2, with a tentative D call TRBD2 (5 bases). V was trimmed by 0 bases and J by 3 bases, leaving 10 bases between them. The V gene's germline CDR1 is LGHNA and CDR2 YNFKEQ. The CDR3 consists of 15 residues. The CDR3 DNA reads as TGTGCCAGCAGCCAAGATGAGGGTATGACAGATACGCAGTATTTT. Its translation: CASSQDEGMTDTQYF.

The genes are TRBV6-5 and TRBJ1-1; D is perhaps TRBD1 (6 bases). The CDR3 consists of 13 residues. CDR1 and CDR2 from the germline V gene are MNHEY and SVGAGI. Trimming stripped 5 bases from V and 5 bases from J, with 12 bases between. CDR3 nucleotides: TGTGCCAGCAGTAAGACAGGTAGGACTGAAGCTTTCTTT. This encodes CASSKTGRTEAFF.

The J gene is TRBJ2-3, the V gene TRBV2, with D unclear. The CDR3 runs 12 residues. The V gene's germline CDR1 is SNHLY and CDR2 FYNNEI. The V and J ends lost 8 bases and 9 bases respectively, with 15 bases between them. DNA of the CDR3: TGTGCCAGCCTATACAGCAAAAAAACGCAGTATTTT. Translating gives CASLYSKKTQYF.

This clone has only a few counts. The junction differs from germline at one of its ends, possibly a read error. The chain is built from TRBV7-7 and TRBJ2-7; a weak D match, TRBD1 (6 bases). This CDR3 is 13 amino acids long. Germline V lookup: CDR1 SSHAT, CDR2 FNYEAQ (reference sequence). CDR3 DNA: TGTGCTAGCAGCTTTCAACAGGGCGACGAGCAGTACTTC. This sequence encodes CASSFQQGDEQYF.

This clone was recorded only once. The genes are TRBV6-5 and TRBJ1-2, with 9 bases aligning to TRBD1. Germline CDR1 MNHEY, CDR2 SVGAGI. With V trimmed by 6 bases and J by 4 bases, 6 bases remained unmatched. There are 14 residues in the CDR3. The DNA of the CDR3 is TGTGCCAGCAGCCGGGACAGGGACGGCTATGGCTACACCTTC. Its translation: CASSRDRDGYGYTF.